This is a list of T cell receptor beta chains from one sample in a study of blood T cell repertoires in COVID-19. Sequenced by immunoSEQ multiplex PCR; TCRdb stores in-frame clones only, minus some. The sample lists about 130,000 clones, around 83% occurring once. The specimen sequenced was peripheral blood. These receptors originate from a woman of 80 years or more with acute or convalescent COVID-19. Each CDR3 is given with its conserved first and last residue. The order of the fields is CDR3 length, J gene, clone size, V gene, D gene, CDR3 protein, CDR3 DNA. A D gene is named only where the DNA matches it firmly. A clone size is listed for some rows: how often the clone was seen (once, few, many), or a class if it is expanded.

12	TRBJ2-1	.	TRBV4-1	.	CASSLEYNEQFF	TGCGCCAGCAGCCTTGAGTACAATGAGCAGTTCTTC
12	TRBJ2-7	many	TRBV5-1	.	CASSLAGIEQYF	TGCGCCAGCAGCTTGGCCGGGATAGAGCAGTACTTC
13	TRBJ2-7	once	TRBV19	TRBD1	CASSEDRGYEQYF	TGTGCCAGTTCTGAGGACAGGGGATACGAGCAGTACTTC
15	TRBJ1-1	.	TRBV7-9	.	CASSLGGSLRTEAFF	TGTGCCAGCAGCTTAGGAGGGTCATTGAGGACTGAAGCTTTCTTT
18	TRBJ1-2	.	TRBV27	TRBD1	CASKDRAPSPKVAYGYTF	TGTGCCAGCAAGGACAGGGCCCCTTCCCCGAAGGTGGCCTATGGCTACACCTTC
14	TRBJ2-1	.	TRBV9	TRBD1	CASSVTGGDNEQFF	TGTGCCAGCAGCGTAACAGGGGGCGACAATGAGCAGTTCTTC
13	TRBJ1-6	.	TRBV3-1/TRBV3-2	.	CASSQADNSPLHF	TGTGCCAGCAGCCAGGCGGATAATTCACCCCTCCACTTT
13	TRBJ2-1	.	TRBV6-5	TRBD2	CASRTGGAEEQFF	TGTGCCAGCAGAACCGGGGGGGCGGAGGAGCAGTTCTTC
15	TRBJ2-1	once	TRBV18	TRBD1	CASSPRDRAYNEQFF	TGTGCCAGCTCTCCCCGGGACAGAGCCTACAATGAGCAGTTCTTC
15	TRBJ2-3	once	TRBV14	.	CASRDGDFDTDTQYF	TGTGCCAGCAGGGATGGAGATTTTGACACAGATACGCAGTATTTT
15	TRBJ1-6	.	TRBV18	TRBD1	CASSPGTGGASPLHF	TGTGCCAGCTCACCCGGGACAGGGGGAGCTTCACCCCTCCACTTT
16	TRBJ1-6	.	TRBV7-2	.	CASSPRESEGGSPLHF	TGTGCCAGCAGCCCCAGGGAGTCCGAAGGGGGATCACCCCTCCACTTT
12	TRBJ1-6	.	TRBV3-1/TRBV3-2	.	CASSQAAGPSHF	TGTGCCAGCAGCCAAGCGGCAGGGCCATCCCACTTT
15	TRBJ1-5	.	TRBV3-1/TRBV3-2	TRBD1	CASSTGDSGAQPQHF	TGTGCCAGCAGCACCGGGGACAGTGGAGCTCAGCCCCAGCATTTT
13	TRBJ2-7	.	TRBV13	.	CASTGQSSYEQYF	TGTGCCAGCACAGGGCAGAGCTCCTACGAGCAGTACTTC
16	TRBJ1-2	.	TRBV6-2/TRBV6-3	TRBD1	CASSRIGQGINYGYTF	TGTGCCAGCAGTCGGATCGGACAGGGGATTAACTATGGCTACACCTTC
14	TRBJ1-2	once	TRBV7-8	TRBD1	CASSPSRGNYGYTF	TGTGCCAGCAGCCCCAGCAGGGGGAACTATGGCTACACCTTC
12	TRBJ2-2	.	TRBV11-2	.	CASSFHQGELFF	TGTGCCAGCAGCTTTCATCAAGGGGAGCTGTTTTTT
16	TRBJ2-3	once	TRBV5-1	TRBD2	CASSVSGGRITDTQYF	TGCGCCAGCAGCGTAAGCGGGGGAAGAATCACAGATACGCAGTATTTT
15	TRBJ2-7	.	TRBV3-1/TRBV3-2	TRBD2	CASTRGLAASYEQYF	TGTGCCAGCACCCGAGGACTAGCGGCCTCCTACGAGCAGTACTTC
14	TRBJ1-3	.	TRBV6-5	.	CASSYGGGGNTIYF	TGTGCCAGCAGTTACGGAGGCGGAGGAAACACCATATATTTT
15	TRBJ1-1	.	TRBV5-1	TRBD1	CASSWDSPPGTEAFF	TGCGCCAGCAGCTGGGACAGTCCCCCTGGCACTGAAGCTTTCTTT
14	TRBJ2-7	.	TRBV7-9	.	CASSLAGLRWEQYF	TGTGCCAGCAGCTTAGCGGGGCTGAGGTGGGAGCAGTACTTC
13	TRBJ2-2	once	TRBV5-8	.	CASRFLNTGELFF	TGTGCCAGCAGGTTTTTAAACACCGGGGAGCTGTTTTTT